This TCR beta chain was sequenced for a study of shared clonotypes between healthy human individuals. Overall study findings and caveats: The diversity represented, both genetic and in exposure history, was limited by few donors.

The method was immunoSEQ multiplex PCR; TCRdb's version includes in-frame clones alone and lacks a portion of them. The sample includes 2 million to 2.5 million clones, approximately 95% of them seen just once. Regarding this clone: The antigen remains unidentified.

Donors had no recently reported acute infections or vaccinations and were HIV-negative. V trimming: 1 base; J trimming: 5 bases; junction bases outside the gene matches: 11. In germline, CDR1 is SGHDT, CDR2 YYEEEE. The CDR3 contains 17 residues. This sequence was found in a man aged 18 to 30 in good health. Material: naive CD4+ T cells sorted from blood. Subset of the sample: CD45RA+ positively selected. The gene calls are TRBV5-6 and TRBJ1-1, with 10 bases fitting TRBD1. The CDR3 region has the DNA TGTGCCAGCAGCTTGAAGTATGGGGACAGGGGTGGTACTGAAGCTTTCTTT. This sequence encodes CASSLKYGDRGGTEAFF.